The clone carrying this T cell receptor (beta chain) was recorded once. The sample is drawn from a study of cytomegalovirus exposure and HLA in healthy donors. With 60 Vbeta and 13 Jbeta primers, the PCR was carried out. Some clones are missing from TCRdb's copy, which holds only in-frame ones; the method was immunoSEQ multiplex PCR. The sample lists about 95,000 clones, roughly four fifths occurring once. V shed 3 bases and J shed 6 bases, with 12 bases lying between them. The CDR3 runs to 14 residues. Germline CDR1 reads KGHSH; CDR2 reads LQKENI. The receptor comes from a man aged 30 to 45 in good health and CMV-seropositive. The rearrangement links TRBV18 to TRBJ2-1, with D possibly matching TRBD2 (6 bases). Specimen: PBMCs. Here the CDR3 DNA reads TGTGCCAGCTCACCTGAGCTTAGCGGCAATGAGCAGTTCTTC. Translated, it gives CASSPELSGNEQFF.